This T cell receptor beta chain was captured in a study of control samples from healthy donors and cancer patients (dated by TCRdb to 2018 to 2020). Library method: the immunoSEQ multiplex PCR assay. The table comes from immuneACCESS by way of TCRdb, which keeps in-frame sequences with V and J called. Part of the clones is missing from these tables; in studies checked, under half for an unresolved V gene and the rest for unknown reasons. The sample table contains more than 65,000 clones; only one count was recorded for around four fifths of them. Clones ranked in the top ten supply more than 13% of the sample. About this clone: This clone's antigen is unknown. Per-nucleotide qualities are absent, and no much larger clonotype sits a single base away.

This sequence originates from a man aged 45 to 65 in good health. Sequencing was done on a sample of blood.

The sequence in DNA is TGTGCCAGCAGCCAAGATCATGAGGTCTATGGCTACACCTTC. The translation is CASSQDHEVYGYTF. The rearranged chain carries TRBV3-1 (or the pseudogene TRBV3-2) and TRBJ1-2; no D gene call is confident. V loses 0 bases of germline sequence and J loses 4 bases, and the interval between the two ends is 9 bases. From the cysteine up to the phenylalanine, the CDR3 has a length of 14 residues. Here the CDR3 DNA is all that survives: 42 bases in frame from base 1. The germline V gene (reference sequence) supplies CDR1 LGHDT and CDR2 YNNKEL.